The clone carrying this T cell receptor beta chain was seen a single time. Gene names are mouse gene names. With the read ending 1 residue before the CDR3 end, the germline J gene is used to fill in that end. The CDR3 contains 11 residues. CDR1 GFQATS and CDR2 STVNSAI come from the germline V gene. V gave up 2 bases and J gave up 2 bases, with 4 bases separating them. Measured with immunoSEQ multiplex PCR; TCRdb has only the in-frame clones, and not every one. The profile shows thousands of clones, approximately 34% of them singletons. As for time point: mouse harvest day 14 after allogeneic transplant. Mouse grafts combined 10^7 T-cell-depleted bone marrow cells with 10^6 splenic CD5+ T cells. The data belong to a study of tissue T cells after allogeneic stem cell transplantation.

V and J are TRBV20 and TRBJ2-7; unclear D gene. The sequencing sample was made of skin. The sequence came from a female BALB/c mouse given C57BL/6 T cells with graft-versus-host disease after an allogeneic hematopoietic cell transplant. This CDR3 is CGARTTYEQYF. The part of the CDR3 DNA that was read is TGTGGTGCTAGGACAACCTATGAACAGTAC. Based on the CDR3 plus reference TRBV20 and TRBJ2-7, the full variable domain is GALVYQYPRRTICKSGTSMRMECQAVGFQATSVAWYRQSPQKTFELIALSTVNSAIKYEQNFTQEKFPISHPNLSFSSMTVLNAYLEDRGLYLCGARTTYEQYFGPGTRLTVL.